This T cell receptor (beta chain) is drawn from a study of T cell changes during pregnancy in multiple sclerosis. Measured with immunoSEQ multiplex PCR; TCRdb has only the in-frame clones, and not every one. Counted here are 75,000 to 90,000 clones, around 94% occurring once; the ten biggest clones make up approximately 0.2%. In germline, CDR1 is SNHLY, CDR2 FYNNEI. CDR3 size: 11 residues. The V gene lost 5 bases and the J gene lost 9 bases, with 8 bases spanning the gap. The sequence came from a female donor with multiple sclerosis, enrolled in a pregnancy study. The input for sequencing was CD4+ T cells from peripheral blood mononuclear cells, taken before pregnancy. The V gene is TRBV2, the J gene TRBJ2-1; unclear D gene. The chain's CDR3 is CASSPPGEQFF. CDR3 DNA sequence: TGTGCCAGCAGTCCCCCGGGTGAGCAGTTCTTC.